One and the same sample provided the 20 T cell receptor beta chains below, sequenced in a study of blood T cell repertoires in COVID-19. Only in-frame clones appear in the TCRdb table, and some are missing; sequencing was by immunoSEQ multiplex PCR. Among more than 15,000 clones listed, around four fifths were seen once. The specimen sequenced was peripheral blood. These receptors were collected from a man aged 55 to 70 with active or convalescent COVID-19.

There are a few counts of this clone. The chain employs TRBV2 and TRBJ1-4; D is possibly TRBD1 (5 bases). V was clipped by 7 bases and J by 10 bases, with 16 bases between them. Germline-derived CDR1 and CDR2 are SNHLY and FYNNEI. The CDR3 runs to 13 residues. The CDR3 protein is CASMEGSSGKLFF. CDR3 nucleotides: TGTGCCAGCATGGAGGGGAGTAGCGGAAAACTGTTTTTT. The full variable domain, in which reference TRBV2 and TRBJ1-4 provide the parts outside the CDR3, is EPEVTQTPSHQVTQMGQEVILRCVPISNHLYFYWYRQILGQKVEFLVSFYNNEISEKSEIFDDQFSVERPDGSNFTLKIRSTKLEDSAMYFCASMEGSSGKLFFGSGTQLSVL.

The genes are TRBV5-8 and TRBJ2-3, with 11 bases aligning to TRBD1. There are 17 residues in the CDR3. Germline V gene data show CDR1 as SGHTS and CDR2 as YDEGEE. The ends lost 3 bases at V and 4 bases at J; junction bases unmatched: 10. The CDR3 sequence: CASSSPVGTGGSDTQYF. The CDR3 coding sequence is TGTGCCAGCAGCTCCCCGGTCGGGACAGGGGGGTCAGATACGCAGTATTTT.

The J gene is TRBJ2-5, the V gene TRBV7-6; the match to TRBD1 covers 11 bases. CDR3 length: 15 residues. Germline V gives CDR1 SGHVS, CDR2 FNYEAQ. V lost 5 bases and J lost 5; bases outside the gene matches: 7. The CDR3 is CASSPGQGASETQYF. Here the CDR3 DNA reads TGTGCCAGCAGCCCTGGACAGGGGGCCTCGGAGACCCAGTACTTC.

The V gene is TRBV3-1 (or the pseudogene TRBV3-2), the J gene TRBJ2-7, with 11 bases that match TRBD2. Germline lookup yields CDR1 LGHDT and CDR2 YNNKEL (reference sequence). CDR3 size: 14 residues. V gave up 4 bases and J gave up 6 bases; unmatched junction bases: 5. The CDR3 DNA is TGTGCCAGCAGCCTAGCGGGAGGGCCGGGCGAGCAGTACTTC. It yields the protein CASSLAGGPGEQYF.

V and J are TRBV5-1 and TRBJ1-1, with D maybe TRBD1 (6 bases). Germline assignment: CDR1 SGHRS and CDR2 YFSETQ. The CDR3 contains 17 residues. V was cut by 7 bases and J by 1 base, with 23 bases left in between. The CDR3 loop is CASHLRPSRGSNTEAFF. CDR3 coding DNA: TGCGCCAGCCATCTACGACCCTCCAGGGGATCGAACACTGAAGCTTTCTTT.

V and J are TRBV5-1 and TRBJ2-5; tentatively, D is TRBD1 (6 bases). Trimming shortened V by 6 bases and J by 1 base, and 16 bases separated the two germline ends. This CDR3 has 15 residues. Germline values: CDR1 SGHRS, CDR2 YFSETQ. CDR3 region: CASKPSGVLQETQYF. The CDR3 DNA is TGCGCCAGCAAACCCTCAGGGGTACTCCAAGAGACCCAGTACTTC.

The V call is TRBV2, the J call TRBJ2-6; D unresolved. V gave up 8 bases and J gave up 4 bases, with 6 bases separating them. Germline V gene lookup returns CDR1 SNHLY and CDR2 FYNNEI. The CDR3 has 12 amino acids. CDR3 DNA sequence: TGTGCCAGCCGTCCGGGGGCCAACGTCCTGACTTTC. Translating it yields CASRPGANVLTF.

Here the CDR3 DNA reads TGTGCCAGCAGCTTAACTAGCGGGAGGGTGATTCAGTACTTC. Residues: CASSLTSGRVIQYF. The J gene is TRBJ2-4, the V gene TRBV11-2; 13 positions agree with TRBD2. Germline V gene sequence: CDR1 SGHAT, CDR2 FQNNGV. V was pared by 2 bases and J by 10 bases, with 2 bases of the junction left unmatched. This CDR3 contains 14 residues.

The chain is built from TRBV28 and TRBJ2-7, with 7 bases fitting TRBD1. The CDR3 consists of 15 residues. Germline CDR1 MDHEN, CDR2 SYDVKM. The V gene end was trimmed by 5 bases and the J gene end by 3 bases; junction bases not matched to a gene: 10. DNA of the CDR3: TGTGCCAGCAGTCTAAACAGGGGCCGCCACTACGAGCAGTACTTC. This encodes CASSLNRGRHYEQYF.

This clone came up once. This chain connects TRBV4-1 to TRBJ2-7, with 7 bases aligning to TRBD2. This CDR3 is built from 16 residues. Germline CDR1 is MGHRA and CDR2 is YSYEKL. Trimming removed 2 bases from V and 2 bases from J; junction bases left unmatched: 9. CDR3 protein: CASSQKSGATTYEQYF. In DNA form, the CDR3 reads TGCGCCAGCAGCCAAAAAAGCGGGGCCACTACCTACGAGCAGTACTTC.

The chain is built from TRBV19 and TRBJ2-1, with TRBD2 matching 7 bases. This CDR3 has 14 residues. Per the germline V gene, CDR1 is LNHDA and CDR2 is SQIVND (reference sequence). Trimming at V came to 3 bases and at J to 3 bases, leaving 2 bases not matched to a gene. In DNA, the CDR3 is TGTGCCAGTAGTATGCGGGGGAACTACAATGAGCAGTTCTTC. This gives the protein CASSMRGNYNEQFF.

This chain uses TRBV2 with TRBJ1-5; no clear D. Germline V CDR1 and CDR2: SNHLY, FYNNEI. V lost 4 bases to trimming and J lost 7 bases, with 11 bases between them. The CDR3 length is 13 residues. CDR3 amino acids: CASSVLSDQPQHF. As DNA, the CDR3 is TGTGCCAGCAGTGTTCTTAGCGACCAGCCCCAGCATTTT.

The V and J genes are TRBV12-2 and TRBJ2-1; TRBD1, the table's D call, lacks a check against the DNA. TRBV12-2 is labeled a pseudogene. CDR3 length: 14 amino acids. CDR3 DNA: TGTGCAAGTCGCTTGGGACAGAGATCGGATGAGCAGTTCTTC. It translates to CASRLGQRSDEQFF.

V usage is TRBV5-1 and J usage is TRBJ2-5; 10 bases map to TRBD2. V was clipped by 4 bases and J by 2 bases; unmatched bases: 8. There are 16 residues in the CDR3. Germline CDR1 is SGHRS and CDR2 is YFSETQ. Here the CDR3 reads CASSLGGTSEQETQYF. In DNA form, the CDR3 reads TGCGCCAGCAGCCTGGGGGGGACTAGCGAGCAAGAGACCCAGTACTTC.

The chain is built from TRBV9 and TRBJ1-2, with D uncertain. Germline loops: CDR1 SGDLS, CDR2 YYNGEE. CDR3 length: 10 residues. V was pared by 10 bases and J by 9 bases, with 13 bases between. CDR3 sequence (DNA): TGTGCCGTAGACGCGGGAAGCTACACCTTC. It translates to CAVDAGSYTF.

This chain joins TRBV7-9 and TRBJ1-2; the match to TRBD1 covers 10 bases. J gave up 5 bases and V 1 base, and 4 bases lay outside the gene matches. This CDR3 has 15 residues. Germline V gene sequence: CDR1 SEHNR, CDR2 FQNEAQ (reference sequence). The DNA of the CDR3 is TGTGCCAGCAGCTTAGGACAGGGGGCGCGGTATGGCTACACCTTC. It specifies CASSLGQGARYGYTF.

The V call is TRBV3-1 (or the pseudogene TRBV3-2), the J call TRBJ1-5; no reliable D call. This CDR3 spans 15 amino acids. Germline V gives CDR1 LGHDT, CDR2 YNNKEL (reference sequence). V shed 5 bases and J shed 0 bases, with 11 bases lying between them. In DNA form, the CDR3 reads TGTGCCAGCAGCGCAGGACTTGATAGCAATCAGCCCCAGCATTTT. Translation gives CASSAGLDSNQPQHF.

The chain has TRBV10-3 and TRBJ2-1, with D uncertain. V was clipped by 3 bases and J by 8 bases, with 11 bases between them. Germline lookup yields CDR1 ENHRY and CDR2 SYGVKD. The length of the CDR3 is 13 residues. The CDR3 spells CAISDDGRDEQFF. In DNA form, the CDR3 reads TGTGCCATCAGTGACGACGGCCGGGATGAGCAGTTCTTC.

The chain uses TRBV28 and TRBJ2-1; the match to TRBD2 covers 8 bases. J gave up 4 bases and V 8 bases, and 16 bases lay outside the gene matches. Looked up from germline, CDR1 is MDHEN and CDR2 is SYDVKM. The CDR3 covers 17 residues. The CDR3 DNA reads as TGTGCCAGCTCTTTATCCCATCCGGGGGGGGGATACAATGAGCAGTTCTTC. Its protein is CASSLSHPGGGYNEQFF.

V is TRBV6-4 and J is TRBJ1-6; 7 bases fit TRBD1. In germline, CDR1 is MRHNA, CDR2 SNTAGT. This CDR3 contains 17 residues. V shed 5 bases and J 2 bases; nucleotides not matched to a gene: 9. CDR3 sequence reads: CASSPGQQRAYNSPLHF. The CDR3 bases are TGTGCCAGCAGTCCGGGACAGCAACGGGCCTATAATTCACCCCTCCACTTT.